The 26 T cell receptor beta chains below come from one sample, sequenced in a study of control samples from healthy donors and cancer patients. Libraries were prepared by immunoSEQ multiplex PCR; TCRdb keeps only in-frame clonotypes and omits some of them. The sample has approximately 63,000 clones; roughly 85% are singletons. Sequencing was done on a sample of blood. The receptors derive from a man aged 40-50 years in good health.

The V gene is TRBV6-2 or TRBV6-3, the J gene TRBJ1-1; possibly TRBD1 for D (6 bases). The CDR3 contains 15 residues. V lost 2 bases to trimming and J lost 0 bases, with 10 bases between them. Germline CDR1 MNHEY, CDR2 SVGEGT. In nucleotides, the CDR3 is TGTGCCAGCAGTTACGGGACACCCATGAACACTGAAGCTTTCTTT. Translated, it gives CASSYGTPMNTEAFF.

V usage is TRBV18 and J usage is TRBJ2-1; 13 nucleotides agree with TRBD2. The CDR3 extends over 16 amino acids. J gave up 5 bases and V 2 bases, and 3 bases lay outside the gene matches. Germline V gene data show CDR1 as KGHSH and CDR2 as LQKENI. The CDR3 sequence: CASSPELAGGDNEQFF. The CDR3 DNA is TGTGCCAGCTCACCAGAACTAGCGGGGGGGGACAATGAGCAGTTCTTC.

The V gene is TRBV9, the J gene TRBJ1-2; possibly TRBD1 for D (6 bases). The germline V gene encodes CDR1 SGDLS and CDR2 YYNGEE. V gave up 0 bases and J gave up 4 bases, with 13 bases separating them. The CDR3 loop spans 15 amino acids. The CDR3 DNA is TGTGCCAGCAGCGTAGATGGGGACACAATCTATGGCTACACCTTC. It translates to CASSVDGDTIYGYTF.

The chain recombines TRBV19 with TRBJ2-1, with D possibly called TRBD1 or TRBD2 (5 bases each). The CDR3 loop spans 13 amino acids. V was pared by 6 bases and J by 5 bases, with 11 bases between. Germline values: CDR1 LNHDA, CDR2 SQIVND (reference sequence). This chain's CDR3 is CASRERGDNEQFF. The CDR3 DNA sequence: TGTGCCAGTAGAGAAAGGGGAGACAATGAGCAGTTCTTC.

The genes are TRBV5-4 and TRBJ2-3, with TRBD1 matching over 7 bases. Trimming removed 2 bases from V and 0 bases from J; junction bases left unmatched: 6. Germline CDR1 and CDR2: SGHNT and YYREEE (reference sequence). The CDR3 has 16 residues. Written as DNA, the CDR3 is TGTGCCAGCAGCTTTGGGACAGAACCTAGCACAGATACGCAGTATTTT. The encoded protein is CASSFGTEPSTDTQYF.

V is TRBV19 and J is TRBJ1-1; D is uncertain. Germline V gives CDR1 LNHDA, CDR2 SQIVND (reference sequence). The V and J ends lost 5 bases and 1 base respectively, with 8 bases between them. The length of the CDR3 is 13 residues. The CDR3 here is CASSQTKNTEAFF. The CDR3, as DNA: TGTGCCAGTAGTCAGACCAAGAACACTGAAGCTTTCTTT.

The V call is TRBV6-5, the J call TRBJ2-1; 14 bases match TRBD2. The germline CDR1 and CDR2 sequences are MNHEY and SVGAGI. The CDR3 is made up of 15 amino acids. Trimming at V came to 10 bases and at J to 7 bases, leaving 9 bases not matched to a gene. The CDR3 here is CAIRTSGGSWNEQFF. DNA for the CDR3: TGTGCCATTCGGACTAGCGGGGGGTCATGGAATGAGCAGTTCTTC.

The chain is built from TRBV7-3 and TRBJ1-2; weak D call: TRBD1 (6 bases). The CDR3 extends over 12 amino acids. V was cut by 2 bases and J by 10 bases, with 11 bases left in between. Per the germline V gene, CDR1 is SGHTA and CDR2 is FQGTGA. CDR3 sequence: CASSLGGTPYTF. CDR3 in DNA: TGTGCCAGCAGCTTAGGGGGCACTCCCTACACCTTC.

The genes are TRBV6-5 and TRBJ1-1; TRBD1 agrees at 8 bases. Trimming took 4 bases from V and 11 from J; bases not matched to a gene: 6. The germline gives CDR1 MNHEY, CDR2 SVGAGI. The CDR3 sequence is 12 residues long. Written as DNA, the CDR3 is TGTGCCAGCAGTTTGACAGGGGCGGCCGCTTTCTTT. The encoded protein is CASSLTGAAAFF.

This chain connects TRBV10-3 to TRBJ1-4; 7 nucleotides match TRBD1. The CDR3 length is 15 residues. The germline V gene encodes CDR1 ENHRY and CDR2 SYGVKD. V was pared by 2 bases and J by 4 bases, with 4 bases of the junction left unmatched. The CDR3 DNA is TGTGCCATCAGTGAGGGGGGACAGCTTAATGAAAAACTGTTTTTT. Translating it yields CAISEGGQLNEKLFF.

The chain is built from TRBV4-1 and TRBJ1-3, with no clear D. The V and J ends lost 1 base and 0 bases respectively, with 13 bases between them. The CDR3 contains 17 residues. Germline lookup yields CDR1 MGHRA and CDR2 YSYEKL. The CDR3 nucleotides are TGCGCCAGCAGCCAAGCGGGGAGGATTTACTCTGGAAACACCATATATTTT. Translation gives CASSQAGRIYSGNTIYF.

This clone was found once. The CDR3 DNA reads TGTGCCAGCTCACCATCACGAAAGGACAGTGAAGCTTTCTTT. Protein sequence: CASSPSRKDSEAFF. The V and J genes are TRBV18 and TRBJ1-1, with D tentatively TRBD1 (6 bases). From germline, CDR1 is KGHSH and CDR2 LQKENI. Deletions cut 2 bases from V and 7 bases from J, with 14 bases between. The CDR3 runs to 14 residues.

The chain couples TRBV30 to TRBJ1-4; 7 bases are a match to TRBD1. V was clipped by 3 bases and J by 2 bases; unmatched bases: 3. The CDR3 consists of 14 residues. Germline-derived CDR1 and CDR2 are GTSNPN and SVGIG (reference sequence). As DNA, the CDR3 is TGTGCCTGGAGCCTGACAGGGACTAATGAAAAACTGTTTTTT. Translating it yields CAWSLTGTNEKLFF.

The chain recombines TRBV19 with TRBJ2-2; D could derive from TRBD1 or TRBD2 (5 bases each). CDR3 length: 18 residues. Per germline, CDR1 LNHDA and CDR2 SQIVND (reference sequence). The V gene lost 6 bases and the J gene lost 5 bases, with 25 bases spanning the gap. The CDR3 DNA follows: TGTGCCAGTAGATATTGGGGGTCTGGGCAGGGTGAAACCGGGGAGCTGTTTTTT. Residues: CASRYWGSGQGETGELFF. Together with reference TRBV19 and TRBJ2-2, the CDR3 gives the full variable domain: DGGITQSPKYLFRKEGQNVTLSCEQNLNHDAMYWYRQDPGQGLRLIYYSQIVNDFQKGDIAEGYSVSREKKESFPLTVTSAQKNPTAFYLCASRYWGSGQGETGELFFGEGSRLTVL.

This clone was seen once. The chain has TRBV6-2 or TRBV6-3 and TRBJ2-3; 9 nucleotides agree with TRBD1. CDR3 length: 15 amino acids. Germline V gives CDR1 MNHEY, CDR2 SVGEGT. V was clipped by 6 bases and J by 1 base; unmatched bases: 5. Here the CDR3 reads CASSSGQGRTDTQYF. DNA for the CDR3: TGTGCCAGCAGCTCGGGACAGGGACGCACAGATACGCAGTATTTT.

This chain joins TRBV6-2 or TRBV6-3 and TRBJ2-3, with 15 bases that match TRBD2. Germline-derived CDR1 and CDR2 are MNHEY and SVGEGT. The CDR3 covers 16 residues. V trimming: 6 bases; J trimming: 5 bases; junction bases outside the gene matches: 6. The DNA for the CDR3 is TGTGCCAGCAGCCCCGGGACTAGCGGGAGGTTAGATACGCAGTATTTT. Translation gives CASSPGTSGRLDTQYF.

This chain joins TRBV7-9 and TRBJ1-1; 7 positions match TRBD1. The J segment lost 5 bases and the V segment lost 4 bases, leaving 7 bases of the junction unmatched. This CDR3 region has 14 residues. The germline gives CDR1 SEHNR, CDR2 FQNEAQ (reference sequence). The CDR3 DNA reads as TGTGCCAGCAGCTCCGAAGGGGGCCGAACTGAAGCTTTCTTT. This translates into CASSSEGGRTEAFF.

The chain is built from TRBV10-2 and TRBJ2-7, with no clear D. Germline lookup yields CDR1 WSHSY and CDR2 SAAADI. CDR3 size: 15 residues. Trimming shortened V by 4 bases and J by 0 bases, and 13 bases separated the two germline ends. In DNA, the CDR3 is TGCGCCAGCAGTGCTGGCCCCCACAGCTCCTACGAGCAGTACTTC. Translated, it gives CASSAGPHSSYEQYF.

CDR3 residues: CAISDYTGELFF. CDR3 DNA: TGTGCCATCAGTGACTACACCGGGGAGCTGTTTTTT. The J gene is TRBJ2-2, the V gene TRBV10-3; D unclear. The CDR3 loop spans 12 amino acids. Germline lookup yields CDR1 ENHRY and CDR2 SYGVKD. Trimming left V 3 bases short and J 3 bases short, with 2 bases between.

Within the sample, this clone is medium-sized. CDR3 nucleotide sequence: TGTGCCAGTAGGAAGAACAGGGGATCCTATAATTCACCCCTCCACTTT. This translates into CASRKNRGSYNSPLHF. The rearrangement joins TRBV19 to TRBJ1-6; 7 bases fit TRBD1. The CDR3 contains 16 residues. Unmatched junction bases numbered 6, after V lost 6 bases and J lost 1 base. CDR1 LNHDA and CDR2 SQIVND come from the germline V gene (reference sequence). Full variable domain (missing parts from reference TRBV19 and TRBJ1-6): DGGITQSPKYLFRKEGQNVTLSCEQNLNHDAMYWYRQDPGQGLRLIYYSQIVNDFQKGDIAEGYSVSREKKESFPLTVTSAQKNPTAFYLCASRKNRGSYNSPLHFGNGTRLTVT.

This clone was found once. The chain combines TRBV19 with TRBJ1-5; maybe TRBD1 (6 bases). Germline V lookup: CDR1 LNHDA, CDR2 SQIVND (reference sequence). The CDR3 loop spans 14 amino acids. The V end lost 4 bases, the J end lost 0 bases, and 7 bases lay between the germline ends. Here the CDR3 reads CASSKDSSNQPQHF. In DNA form, the CDR3 reads TGTGCCAGTAGTAAGGACAGTAGCAATCAGCCCCAGCATTTT. Full variable domain (missing parts from reference TRBV19 and TRBJ1-5): DGGITQSPKYLFRKEGQNVTLSCEQNLNHDAMYWYRQDPGQGLRLIYYSQIVNDFQKGDIAEGYSVSREKKESFPLTVTSAQKNPTAFYLCASSKDSSNQPQHFGDGTRLSIL.

This clone was recorded only once. V usage is TRBV28 and J usage is TRBJ2-7; D is tentatively TRBD1 or TRBD2 (5 bases each). The V gene's germline CDR1 is MDHEN and CDR2 SYDVKM. Trimming took 2 bases from V and 3 from J, leaving 14 bases between them. The CDR3 covers 15 residues. The CDR3 DNA reads as TGTGCCAGCAGTTTAAGCCGGGGCAGGATCTACGAGCAGTACTTC. This codes for CASSLSRGRIYEQYF.

This clone turned up a few times. The chain recombines TRBV29-1 with TRBJ2-5; 8 positions agree with TRBD1. Germline V gene data show CDR1 as SQVTM and CDR2 as ANQGSEA. V lost 7 bases and J lost 5; bases outside the gene matches: 9. The CDR3 has 13 amino acids. This chain's CDR3 is CSAKQGDGETQYF. CDR3 nucleotide sequence: TGCAGCGCTAAACAGGGGGACGGGGAGACCCAGTACTTC.

The chain joins TRBV9 to TRBJ1-2, with 8 bases aligning to TRBD1. The CDR3 length is 15 residues. Germline trimming cut 4 bases from V and 7 bases from J; bases unmatched to any gene: 12. Germline V lookup: CDR1 SGDLS, CDR2 YYNGEE. As DNA, the CDR3 is TGTGCCAGCAGCTCGCCGGACAGGGTCTTAAGTGGCTACACCTTC. Encoded protein: CASSSPDRVLSGYTF.

The genes are TRBV3-1 (or the pseudogene TRBV3-2) and TRBJ2-3, with D tentatively TRBD2 (7 bases). The CDR3 loop spans 16 amino acids. Trimming took 4 bases from V and 13 from J, leaving 27 bases between them. The germline CDR1 and CDR2 sequences are LGHDT and YNNKEL (reference sequence). The CDR3 DNA follows: TGTGCCAGCAGCCCAAGAAGCGGCCCAGAGGGGGGGAGGGAGTATTTT. Its protein is CASSPRSGPEGGREYF.

The J gene is TRBJ2-1, the V gene TRBV27; perhaps TRBD1 as D (5 bases). The CDR3 covers 13 residues. Germline assignment: CDR1 MNHEY and CDR2 SMNVEV (reference sequence). Trimming shortened V by 6 bases and J by 9 bases, and 15 bases separated the two germline ends. CDR3: CASSPWGPAEQFF. CDR3 DNA: TGTGCCAGCAGCCCCTGGGGCCCTGCTGAGCAGTTCTTC.